This T cell receptor (beta chain) was recorded in a study of blood T cell repertoires in COVID-19. Study at large: The United States, Italy and Spain were the sources of the acute and convalescent COVID-19 samples. From T cells, B-cell-depleted T cells, or PBMCs came the material, which was cDNA or gDNA.

CDR3 size: 17 residues. Germline V CDR1 and CDR2: MNHEY, SMNVEV (reference sequence). Trimming stripped 5 bases from V and 0 bases from J, with 19 bases between. How the authors handled the data: Reference gene primers were amplified, and this amplification served to estimate nucleated cell counts. Libraries were prepared by immunoSEQ multiplex PCR; TCRdb keeps only in-frame clonotypes and omits some of them. V, J and clone size were drawn from that table, and D and trimming were deduced from the DNA. The sample records hundreds of thousands of clones, 70% to 90% being singletons. The Seattle site enrolled patients during active infection and followed them longitudinally.

The clonotype originates from a man in his fifties with COVID-19, enrolled during active disease. The V call is TRBV27, the J call TRBJ2-5, with D possibly matching TRBD1 (5 bases). Sequenced material: peripheral blood. In nucleotides, the CDR3 is TGTGCCAGCAGTCCCCGGAAGGGGTCGGCGTACCAAGAGACCCAGTACTTC. Residues: CASSPRKGSAYQETQYF.